A single sample gave rise to the 18 T cell receptor beta chains below, sequenced in a study of cytomegalovirus exposure and HLA in healthy donors. The PCR used 60 Vbeta and 13 Jbeta primers. TCRdb's table, derived via immunoSEQ multiplex PCR, lists solely in-frame clones and lacks some. Reported are 150,000 to 200,000 clones; the ten largest clones contain about 6%. Sequenced sample: PBMCs. The receptors here all came from a man aged 30-40 years in good health and CMV-seronegative.

The genes are TRBV4-2 and TRBJ2-1; tentative D call: TRBD1 (6 bases). Trimming left V 0 bases short and J 8 bases short, with 11 bases between. The CDR3 is made up of 14 amino acids. Germline CDR1 and CDR2: LGHNA and YNFKEQ. CDR3 sequence reads: CASSQDGGSYEQFF. The DNA for the CDR3 is TGTGCCAGCAGCCAAGATGGGGGCTCCTATGAGCAGTTCTTC.

V gene TRBV7-2 combines with J gene TRBJ2-5, with 8 bases identical to TRBD1. Gene TRBJ2-7 matches the end of the DNA better, so the J call may be wrong. CDR1 is SGHTA, CDR2 FQGNSA, per germline. CDR3 length: 16 residues. The CDR3 sequence: CASSLNTGTGTYEQYF. DNA of the CDR3: TGTGCCAGCAGCCTGAACACCGGGACAGGAACCTACGAGCAGTACTTC.

The chain couples TRBV18 to TRBJ1-1; tentative D call: TRBD1 (5 bases). V lost 3 bases and J 3 bases, leaving 17 bases between the germline ends. CDR1 and CDR2 (germline): KGHSH, LQKENI. The CDR3 contains 16 residues. The CDR3 DNA follows: TGTGCCAGCTCACCGTTCGATGTTGCAGGGTACACTGAAGCTTTCTTT. It encodes CASSPFDVAGYTEAFF.

J is TRBJ1-1 and V is TRBV7-8, with 8 bases aligning to TRBD1. Per the germline V gene, CDR1 is SGHVS and CDR2 is FQNEAQ. Trimming at V came to 6 bases and at J to 0 bases, leaving 12 bases not matched to a gene. The CDR3 runs to 17 residues. The CDR3 sequence is CASRIAGGSLMNTEAFF. In nucleotides, the CDR3 is TGTGCCAGCAGGATCGCAGGGGGCTCCCTCATGAACACTGAAGCTTTCTTT.

The rearrangement joins TRBV7-2 to TRBJ2-3, with D perhaps TRBD1 (7 bases). This CDR3 contains 15 residues. V gave up 7 bases and J gave up 1 base, with 15 bases separating them. CDR1 and CDR2 (germline): SGHTA, FQGNSA. The CDR3 region is CASNLGGQGTDTQYF. The CDR3 bases are TGTGCCAGCAACCTGGGAGGACAGGGCACAGATACGCAGTATTTT. Drawing the rest from reference TRBV7-2 and TRBJ2-3, the complete variable domain is GAGVSQSPSNKVTEKGKDVELRCDPISGHTALYWYRQSLGQGLEFLIYFQGNSAPDKSGLPSDRFSAERTGGSVSTLTIQRTQQEDSAVYLCASNLGGQGTDTQYFGPGTRLTVL.

The chain uses TRBV1 and TRBJ2-6; no DNA check was done on the table's D call, TRBD2. TRBV1 is listed as a pseudogene. This CDR3 region has 16 residues. The CDR3 DNA is TGCACCAGTCAAGCGGGGGTCAGCTCTGGGGCCAACGTCCTGACTTTC. Translation: CTSQAGVSSGANVLTF.

This rearrangement joins TRBV7-2 to TRBJ1-2; the D gene is possibly TRBD1 (6 bases). V lost 5 bases to trimming and J lost 4 bases, with 14 bases between them. There are 14 residues in the CDR3. Germline CDR1 reads SGHTA; CDR2 reads FQGNSA. The CDR3 here is CASSQGGGLYGYTF. As DNA, the CDR3 is TGTGCCAGCAGCCAAGGTGGGGGCCTCTATGGCTACACCTTC.

The chain couples TRBV15 to TRBJ2-7; TRBD2 agrees at 8 bases. There are 14 residues in the CDR3. Trimming took 7 bases from V and 2 from J; bases not matched to a gene: 7. CDR1 is LNHNV and CDR2 is YYDKDF in the germline V gene (reference sequence). The CDR3, as DNA: TGTGCCACCAAGTCAGGACTAGCAGCCTACGAGCAGTACTTC. Protein sequence: CATKSGLAAYEQYF. Supplemented by reference TRBV15 and TRBJ2-7, the full variable domain reads DAMVIQNPRYQVTQFGKPVTLSCSQTLNHNVMYWYQQKSSQAPKLLFHYYDKDFNNEADTPDNFQSRRPNTSFCFLDIRSPGLGDTAMYLCATKSGLAAYEQYFGPGTRLTVT.

As to this clone: An end of the junction differs from the germline gene, which may be a read error. CDR3 sequence (DNA): TGTGCCAGCAGGCCACAGGGTTACGGGGCGCTGTTTTTT. It specifies CASRPQGYGALFF. The chain recombines TRBV6-5 with TRBJ2-2; a possible D gene is TRBD1 (6 bases). The germline gives CDR1 MNHEY, CDR2 SVGAGI. The CDR3 spans 13 residues.

The V and J genes are TRBV10-1 and TRBJ2-3; D is uncertain. Germline V CDR1 and CDR2: WNHNN, SYGVQD (reference sequence). The CDR3 sequence is 11 residues long. V lost 10 bases and J 3 bases, leaving 8 bases between the germline ends. The chain's CDR3 is CATLQTDTQYF. For the CDR3, the DNA is TGCGCCACCCTACAGACAGATACGCAGTATTTT.

The chain uses TRBV5-1 and TRBJ1-2; a possible D gene is TRBD1 (5 bases). This CDR3 has 15 residues. The V gene lost 5 bases and the J gene lost 7 bases, with 21 bases spanning the gap. The germline V gene encodes CDR1 SGHRS and CDR2 YFSETQ. The CDR3 DNA reads TGCGCCAGCAGACCAGTACACCAGGGTTGGGGTGGCTACACCTTC. It yields the protein CASRPVHQGWGGYTF.

V gene TRBV29-1 combines with J gene TRBJ1-3, with 8 bases lining up with TRBD1. The CDR3 sequence is 15 residues long. V lost 5 bases, J lost 0 bases, and 6 bases stayed unmatched. Germline V gene data show CDR1 as SQVTM and CDR2 as ANQGSEA. CDR3 residues: CSVSTGATSGNTIYF. Written as DNA, the CDR3 is TGCAGCGTTTCGACAGGGGCGACCTCTGGAAACACCATATATTTT.

This rearrangement joins TRBV7-8 to TRBJ1-1; TRBD1 might be the D (6 bases). Trimming pared 2 bases from V and 3 bases from J, leaving 10 bases between. This CDR3 has 14 amino acids. Germline CDR1 SGHVS, CDR2 FQNEAQ. CDR3 bases: TGTGCCAGCAGCTTAAACAGGGCTTACACTGAAGCTTTCTTT. Protein: CASSLNRAYTEAFF.

This rearrangement joins TRBV7-3 to TRBJ2-1; 7 positions match TRBD2. V shed 0 bases and J 6 bases; nucleotides not matched to a gene: 11. The CDR3 totals 17 residues. Germline-derived CDR1 and CDR2 are SGHTA and FQGTGA. The CDR3 protein is CASSLTTYVGGSNEQFF. Here the CDR3 DNA reads TGTGCCAGCAGCTTAACTACCTATGTGGGGGGGAGCAATGAGCAGTTCTTC. Using reference TRBV7-3 and TRBJ2-1 for the parts outside the CDR3, the full variable domain is GAGVSQTPSNKVTEKGKYVELRCDPISGHTALYWYRQSLGQGPEFLIYFQGTGAADDSGLPNDRFFAVRPEGSVSTLKIQRTERGDSAVYLCASSLTTYVGGSNEQFFGPGTRLTVL.

The gene calls are TRBV5-1 and TRBJ2-7; D is possibly TRBD2 (6 bases). Germline V gene lookup returns CDR1 SGHRS and CDR2 YFSETQ. CDR3 size: 16 residues. Trimming cost V 1 base and J 1 base, with 15 bases left between them. The CDR3 sequence is CASSLNLAGPSYEQYF. The CDR3 DNA reads TGCGCCAGCAGCTTGAACCTTGCGGGGCCATCCTACGAGCAGTACTTC.

This chain links TRBV19 with TRBJ1-2; D perhaps matches TRBD1 (5 bases). Germline assignment: CDR1 LNHDA and CDR2 SQIVND (reference sequence). Trimming shortened V by 6 bases and J by 2 bases, and 13 bases separated the two germline ends. This CDR3 is 14 amino acids long. CDR3 sequence: CASRPGGGNYGYTF. The CDR3 DNA sequence: TGTGCCAGTAGACCTGGGGGGGGGAACTATGGCTACACCTTC.

On this clone: This specimen includes other DNA sequences encoding the same CDR3. The V and J genes are TRBV30 and TRBJ1-5; tentatively, D is TRBD1 (5 bases). The germline V gene has CDR1 GTSNPN and CDR2 SVGIG (reference sequence). The CDR3 contains 14 residues. V was pared by 2 bases and J by 2 bases, with 10 bases between. The CDR3, as DNA: TGTGCCTGGAGTCAGCAGGGTGGCAATCAGCCCCAGCATTTT. Residues: CAWSQQGGNQPQHF. Full variable domain (missing parts from reference TRBV30 and TRBJ1-5): SQTIHQWPATLVQPVGSPLSLECTVEGTSNPNLYWYRQAAGRGLQLLFYSVGIGQISSEVPQNLSASRPQDRQFILSSKKLLLSDSGFYLCAWSQQGGNQPQHFGDGTRLSIL.

This CDR3 reads CASSFTGRYNEQFF. The DNA for the CDR3 is TGTGCCAGCAGCTTCACGGGGAGGTACAATGAGCAGTTCTTC. This sequence joins TRBV7-2 and TRBJ2-1; possible D gene TRBD2, 6 bases. With 3 bases removed from V and 4 bases from J, the gap between germline ends came to 10 bases. Germline CDR1 SGHTA, CDR2 FQGNSA. The CDR3 is 14 amino acids.